The present TCR beta chain was sequenced within a study of CD8+ T cells in alopecia areata. Study overall: The tofacitinib course ran for 6 to 18 months and was followed by 6 months off drug. Points from the study as a whole: More clonal than normal scalp was lesional scalp, particularly alopecia totalis/universalis.

Extracted from the samples, RNA was reverse transcribed into cDNA to serve as the sequencing template. Profiling relied on immunoSEQ multiplex PCR, and the TCRdb table lists in-frame clones only, not all of them. This sample has about 180,000 clones, with 58% found just once. Treatment described: oral pan-JAK inhibitor, 5-10 mg twice daily. This clone was detected only a few times. Its specificity is unknown. Germline assignment: CDR1 SNHLY and CDR2 FYNNEI. The CDR3 consists of 11 residues. Trimming pared 6 bases from V and 10 bases from J, leaving 10 bases between. The material was CD4+ T cells sorted from blood, obtained at approximately week 60, from a patient treated with tofacitinib. The rearrangement links TRBV2 to TRBJ2-1; the D gene is possibly TRBD2 (5 bases). This sequence originates from a human donor with alopecia areata. The CDR3 nucleotides read TGTGCCAGCAGAACTAGTCACGAGCAGTTCTTC. As protein: CASRTSHEQFF.